The present TCR beta chain was sequenced within a study of OX40 agonist ivuxolimab in advanced cancers. General notes on the study: Ivuxolimab was an agonistic, fully human IgG2 monoclonal antibody directed against OX40 (CD134), a costimulatory receptor. Intravenous ivuxolimab was administered to patients every 2 weeks at six dose levels: 0.01, 0.1, 0.3, 1.5, 3 and 10 mg/kg. Among the approximately 50 dose-escalation patients, around 19 had hepatocellular carcinoma, around 15 melanoma, 9 renal cell carcinoma and 9 head and neck cancer. The dose-escalation cohort was almost 85% male with a mean age of about 54 years, ranging from roughly 23 to 90. Prior anti-PD-1, anti-PD-L1 or anti-CTLA-4 therapy was permitted, and about 40% of dose-escalation patients had received checkpoint inhibitors. Partial responses occurred in three dose-escalation patients, of whom one had hepatocellular carcinoma and two had cutaneous melanoma. The purpose of peripheral TCRbeta sequencing was to test whether ivuxolimab changed TCR sequence diversity and led to clonal T-cell expansion. The paper covers the monotherapy dose-escalation part of the phase I ivuxolimab trial, which included N of about 56 patients. Summary of the overall study and its limitations: Low levels of normalized T-cell clonal expansion were also seen in some patients who did not respond. After ivuxolimab, expanded clones were on average more numerous among CD8+ T cells than among CD4+ T cells. Which antigens the clonally expanded peripheral T cells were specific for was not determined. At doses from 0.1 to 3.0 mg/kg, clonal expansion was seen in both CD4+ and CD8+ blood T cells between baseline and week 6. Partial responders in the 0.1-3.0 mg/kg groups had among the lowest normalized peripheral clonal expansion, especially among CD8+ T cells.

The trial excluded patients who had a history of autoimmune disease or were on systemic immunosuppression. In every dose cohort, peripheral blood was drawn for TCR sequencing at baseline, cycle 4 day 1, and cycle 7 day 1. The samples were taken from a phase I, first-in-human, multicenter, open-label dose-escalation trial of ivuxolimab. Adults with locally advanced or metastatic melanoma, renal cell carcinoma, hepatocellular carcinoma or head and neck squamous cell carcinoma were enrolled in the trial. Before TCR sequencing, CD4+ T cells and CD8+ T cells were sorted from peripheral blood as separate populations. Measured from the cysteine to the phenylalanine, the CDR3 is 12 residues long. Solely the CDR3 DNA is kept, with 36 bases framed from the first base. CDR1 and CDR2 are drawn from the germline V gene: KGHSH, LQKENI. At the junction V is shortened by 3 bases and J by 8 bases, with 10 bases in between.

Genomic DNA was extracted from sorted cells for sequencing of the TCRbeta CDR3 region. The immunoSEQ Assay was used for sequencing of TCRbeta CDR3 regions. This is the immuneACCESS table as TCRdb keeps it, with only in-frame sequences that have V and J called. A part of the clones is gone; compared with another copy, unresolved V genes explain less than half, and the rest is unexplained. The sample table records 65,000 to 80,000 clones; just over 85% of these occur just once. The ten largest make up under 2.5% of the sample. About this clone: Its binding antigen is unknown. The record has no base qualities; no much larger clone is one base away.

This chain is built from TRBV18 and TRBJ1-2; TRBD1 is possibly the D segment (5 matching bases). Sequences were derived from CD4+ or CD8+ T cells sorted from blood, sampled in a trial of the OX40 agonist ivuxolimab. The receptor comes from an adult with an advanced solid tumor such as melanoma, head and neck, liver or kidney cancer. The nucleotide sequence is TGTGCCAGCTCACCCTACGGGGCCGGCTACACCTTC. Its protein product is CASSPYGAGYTF.